The 14 T cell receptor beta chains below were found in one sample sequenced in a study of T cell responses to AZD1222 COVID-19 vaccine. Sequencing used immunoSEQ multiplex PCR; TCRdb keeps in-frame clones, though not all of them. The sample has 170,000 or so clones, 90% seen once. This specimen was peripheral blood, taken on day 0 of AZD1222 vaccination. The receptors here all came from an adult in good health.

V and J are TRBV18 and TRBJ1-2; D may be TRBD1 (6 bases). Germline lookup yields CDR1 KGHSH and CDR2 LQKENI. Trimming pared 3 bases from V and 2 bases from J, leaving 13 bases between. The CDR3 spans 15 residues. This CDR3 reads CASSPQQGENYGYTF. The CDR3 DNA reads as TGTGCCAGCTCACCTCAACAGGGAGAGAACTATGGCTACACCTTC.

V gene TRBV4-1 combines with J gene TRBJ1-3, with D uncertain. Germline V gene data show CDR1 as MGHRA and CDR2 as YSYEKL. The CDR3 extends over 16 amino acids. Trimming stripped 4 bases from V and 0 bases from J, with 13 bases between. The CDR3 DNA follows: TGCGCCAGCAGCCTGATCCCGGAAACCTCTGGAAACACCATATATTTT. Its translation is CASSLIPETSGNTIYF.

In DNA form, the CDR3 reads TGTGCCAGCAGCCCCATATTGGGCGGTAATTCACCCCTCCACTTT. This sequence encodes CASSPILGGNSPLHF. This chain joins TRBV5-6 and TRBJ1-6; D unclear. V was trimmed by 4 bases and J by 6 bases, leaving 14 bases between them. Looked up from germline, CDR1 is SGHDT and CDR2 is YYEEEE. The CDR3 contains 15 residues.

The V and J genes are TRBV9 and TRBJ2-5; TRBD2 matches 11 bases. V lost 3 bases to trimming and J lost 2 bases; unmatched junction nucleotides: 12. CDR3 length: 18 residues. From germline, CDR1 is SGDLS and CDR2 YYNGEE. The CDR3 protein is CASSAPGLAEVLQETQYF. In DNA, the CDR3 is TGTGCCAGCAGCGCCCCGGGACTAGCGGAGGTTCTACAAGAGACCCAGTACTTC.

The chain carries TRBV7-2 and TRBJ2-3, with 8 bases that match TRBD2. The CDR3 is 14 amino acids. CDR1 is SGHTA, CDR2 FQGNSA, per germline. Trimming took 5 bases from V and 8 from J; bases not matched to a gene: 9. CDR3 nucleotide sequence: TGTGCCAGCAGCCCTATAGCGGGGCCCGGTACGCAGTATTTT. It is translated as CASSPIAGPGTQYF.

This clone was seen more than once but under ten times. The rearrangement uses TRBV2 and TRBJ1-6; TRBD1 aligns across 7 bases. J lost 6 bases, V lost 4 bases, and 6 bases had no gene match. The V gene's germline CDR1 is SNHLY and CDR2 FYNNEI. The CDR3 loop spans 15 amino acids. This CDR3 reads CASSGQGGGNSPLHF. In DNA form, the CDR3 reads TGTGCCAGCAGTGGACAGGGAGGAGGTAATTCACCCCTCCACTTT.

This chain uses TRBV5-1 with TRBJ1-6, with a possible D match to TRBD1 (6 bases). Germline CDR1 reads SGHRS; CDR2 reads YFSETQ. The CDR3 contains 14 residues. Deletions cut 4 bases from V and 7 bases from J, with 12 bases between. CDR3 nucleotide sequence: TGCGCCAGCAGCCTTTACAGGGAAAATTCACCCCTCCACTTT. As protein: CASSLYRENSPLHF.

The rearrangement joins TRBV5-4 to TRBJ2-2; 12 bases are a match to TRBD2. Germline assignment: CDR1 SGHNT and CDR2 YYREEE (reference sequence). The ends lost 4 bases at V and 7 bases at J; junction bases unmatched: 20. The CDR3 sequence is 20 residues long. The CDR3 here is CASSPSAWTSGVDLGGELFF. As DNA, the CDR3 is TGTGCCAGCAGCCCCTCAGCCTGGACTAGCGGGGTAGATTTGGGCGGGGAGCTGTTTTTT.

The V gene is TRBV3-1 (or the pseudogene TRBV3-2), the J gene TRBJ1-1, with no clear D. The CDR3 covers 12 residues. CDR1 is LGHDT and CDR2 is YNNKEL in the germline V gene (reference sequence). The V and J ends lost 6 bases and 1 base respectively, with 6 bases between them. CDR3 region: CASRHKNTEAFF. CDR3 DNA sequence: TGTGCCAGCAGACACAAGAACACTGAAGCTTTCTTT.

The chain has TRBV7-9 and TRBJ1-2, with D maybe TRBD1 (6 bases). The germline V and J ends were trimmed by 2 bases and 0 bases, with 13 bases remaining between them. The germline V gene encodes CDR1 SEHNR and CDR2 FQNEAQ (reference sequence). The CDR3 totals 16 residues. The DNA of the CDR3 is TGTGCCAGCAGCTTATACAGGGATAGAGCTAACTATGGCTACACCTTC. Residues: CASSLYRDRANYGYTF.

This sequence joins TRBV4-2 and TRBJ2-7; D possibly corresponds to TRBD1 (6 bases). Trimming pared 3 bases from V and 4 bases from J, leaving 10 bases between. Per the germline V gene, CDR1 is LGHNA and CDR2 is YNFKEQ. The CDR3 runs 13 residues. CDR3 in DNA: TGTGCCAGCAGCCACCGCCAGGGGTACGAGCAGTACTTC. Amino acids: CASSHRQGYEQYF.

The chain recombines TRBV10-3 with TRBJ1-3; D remains unclear. This CDR3 is built from 14 residues. Trimming cost V 6 bases and J 0 bases, with 9 bases left between them. Germline CDR1 is ENHRY and CDR2 is SYGVKD. DNA for the CDR3: TGTGCCATCAGCGCGACTGTCTCTGGAAACACCATATATTTT. This encodes CAISATVSGNTIYF.

This chain connects TRBV7-3 to TRBJ2-2, with D perhaps matching TRBD1 (5 bases). Germline assignment: CDR1 SGHTA and CDR2 FQGTGA. The V end lost 0 bases, the J end lost 6 bases, and 8 bases lay between the germline ends. CDR3 length: 14 residues. CDR3 nucleotides: TGTGCCAGCAGCTTAACCAGGGAAGCCGGGGAGCTGTTTTTT. Its protein product is CASSLTREAGELFF.

The chain employs TRBV18 and TRBJ2-1; maybe TRBD1 (6 bases). The CDR3 totals 14 residues. In germline, CDR1 is KGHSH, CDR2 LQKENI. V gave up 4 bases and J gave up 5 bases, with 12 bases separating them. CDR3 bases: TGTGCCAGCTCACACCGGGACATGAACAATGAGCAGTTCTTC. Translated, it gives CASSHRDMNNEQFF. The full variable domain, rest sourced from reference TRBV18 and TRBJ2-1, is NAGVMQNPRHLVRRRGQEARLRCSPMKGHSHVYWYRQLPEEGLKFMVYLQKENIIDESGMPKERFSAEFPKEGPSILRIQQVVRGDSAAYFCASSHRDMNNEQFFGPGTRLTVL.